What follows describes a single TCR beta chain. No antigen is known for it. This sample is drawn from a study of T cells expressing NK-cell markers. Whole-study context: In sorted CD3+CD56+NKG2C+, CD3+CD56+NKG2C- and CD3+CD56-NKG2C+ T cells, TCR beta repertoires were obtained. HCMV serostatus: seven of eight sequenced donors positive, one negative.

Study observations and caveats: Among CD8+ T cells from over 5 donors, dominant NKG2C+ clonotypes accounted for roughly 1.0-7.0%.

TCR beta cDNA was generated via 5'RACE template switching incorporating UMIs. TCRdb reprocessed the 5' RACE reads, with one entry per CDR3 protein and no DNA. The listing records 250,000 or so distinct CDR3 sequences. This clonotype originated in a woman between 18 and 70 years old in good health. Material for sequencing was blood T cells: a sorted CD56 or NKG2C T cell subset, CD4+ or CD8+ T cells, or bulk PBMC T cells (not recorded which).

The CDR3 spells CASSLVGQEQETQYF. The chain is built from TRBV7-2 and TRBJ2-5; TCRdb's D call of TRBD1 is untestable without DNA. The CDR3 spans 15 residues. The germline gives CDR1 SGHTA, CDR2 FQGNSA.